The 3 T cell receptor beta chains reported below all come from one sample, sequenced in a study of HIV-infected patients and healthy controls. Whole blood was used without fractionation, so all unsorted peripheral T cells were included. Alpha and beta constant-region primers primed reverse transcription of around 500 ng RNA. Each of the alpha and beta chains got its own library through chain-specific third strand synthesis with indices. TCRdb reanalysed the 5' RACE reads using MiXCR and keeps one entry per CDR3 protein. Among tens of thousands of distinct CDR3 sequences listed, 8.5% were seen once. Material: blood. These receptor sequences come from an adult in good health.

This clonotype was seen at least ten times. The chain couples TRBV5-1 to TRBJ2-7, with a possible D match to TRBD1 (6 bases). There are 14 residues in the CDR3. Germline loops: CDR1 SGHRS, CDR2 YFSETQ. V was trimmed by 4 bases and J by 1 base, leaving 12 bases between them. The CDR3 sequence is CASSPETGSYEQYF. The DNA of the CDR3 is TGCGCCAGCAGCCCGGAAACAGGGTCCTACGAGCAGTACTTC.

The chain has TRBV6-6 and TRBJ2-7; the D call may be TRBD1 or TRBD2 (5 bases each). Looked up from germline, CDR1 is MNHNY and CDR2 is SVGAGI (reference sequence). CDR3 size: 14 residues. Trimming pared 6 bases from V and 4 bases from J, leaving 16 bases between. CDR3 coding DNA: TGTGCCAGCAGGGGAGACAGTTCCCTTTACGAGCAGTACTTC. The encoded protein is CASRGDSSLYEQYF.

This clonotype was seen many times. The V gene is TRBV30, the J gene TRBJ1-1; D is perhaps TRBD1 (5 bases). In germline, CDR1 is GTSNPN, CDR2 SVGIG (reference sequence). The CDR3 length is 13 residues. Trimming left V 2 bases short and J 5 bases short, with 12 bases between. CDR3 loop: CAWSSGPFTEAFF. The CDR3 region has the DNA TGTGCCTGGAGTTCAGGGCCTTTTACTGAAGCTTTCTTT.